Presented here are 27 T cell receptor beta chains from one specimen sequenced in a study of T cell responses to AZD1222 COVID-19 vaccine (dated by TCRdb to the early 2020s). The meaning of the sample's time point label: baseline before first vaccination. Receptor libraries were prepared by the immunoSEQ multiplex PCR assay. TCRdb retrieved this table from immuneACCESS and kept in-frame rearrangements only. Not all clones are present; in checked studies, unresolved V genes account for under half, and no reason is known for the remainder. This sample comprises about 110,000 clones, 70% to 90% of them detected only once. The ten most abundant clones make up roughly 15% of the sample. The starting material was peripheral blood, obtained on day 0 of AZD1222 vaccination. These receptors originate from an adult in good health.

The J gene is TRBJ1-3, the V gene TRBV7-3; a possible D gene is TRBD1 (5 bases). Germline CDR1 SGHTA, CDR2 FQGTGA. V was cut by 3 bases and J by 0 bases, with 12 bases left in between. The CDR3 loop spans 16 amino acids. Written as DNA, the CDR3 is TGTGCCAGCAGCTTGGGGACGGGGTCCTCTGGAAACACCATATATTTT. Encoded protein: CASSLGTGSSGNTIYF.

The rearrangement joins TRBV3-1 (or the pseudogene TRBV3-2) to TRBJ2-1; D ambiguous. V shed 1 base and J shed 12 bases, with 10 bases lying between them. Looked up from germline, CDR1 is LGHDT and CDR2 is YNNKEL (reference sequence). This CDR3 is 12 amino acids long. CDR3 sequence: CASSQVTAGQFF. DNA for the CDR3: TGTGCCAGCAGCCAAGTGACTGCCGGGCAGTTCTTC.

The chain uses TRBV6-6 and TRBJ1-1; D not resolved. The CDR3 has 13 residues. Germline-derived CDR1 and CDR2 are MNHNY and SVGAGI (reference sequence). V gave up 2 bases and J gave up 0 bases, with 4 bases separating them. This chain's CDR3 is CASSYPMNTEAFF. CDR3 sequence (DNA): TGTGCCAGCAGTTACCCCATGAACACTGAAGCTTTCTTT.

This rearrangement joins TRBV2 to TRBJ2-7; TRBD1 matches 10 bases. The junction had 6 bases not matched to a gene; V was cut back by 4 bases and J by 3 bases. Germline CDR1 SNHLY, CDR2 FYNNEI. CDR3 size: 15 residues. CDR3 coding DNA: TGTGCCAGCAGTGGAGACAGGGGGCTTCTCTACGAGCAGTACTTC. Translating gives CASSGDRGLLYEQYF.

The chain joins TRBV19 to TRBJ1-1; D not certain. The germline V gene has CDR1 LNHDA and CDR2 SQIVND (reference sequence). The CDR3 is made up of 13 amino acids. V lost 10 bases to trimming and J lost 7 bases, with 19 bases between them. CDR3 in DNA: TGTGCCACTCGGGCTCCCTCGTGGGTTGAAGCTTTCTTT. Translated: CATRAPSWVEAFF.

J is TRBJ2-7 and V is TRBV10-3; D tentatively fits TRBD1 or TRBD2 (6 bases each). V gave up 3 bases and J gave up 6 bases, with 18 bases separating them. The CDR3 is 15 residues long. Germline CDR1 is ENHRY and CDR2 is SYGVKD. CDR3 nucleotides: TGTGCCATCAGTGAAGACAGGAGCCGGGGGCTCGAGCAGTACTTC. Its protein product is CAISEDRSRGLEQYF.

This clone came up a few times. This rearrangement joins TRBV3-1 (or the pseudogene TRBV3-2) to TRBJ2-2; tentative D call: TRBD1 (5 bases). This CDR3 comprises 14 residues. The ends were cut back, 4 bases at V and 7 bases at J, with 13 bases in the middle. Germline V lookup: CDR1 LGHDT, CDR2 YNNKEL (reference sequence). DNA for the CDR3: TGTGCCAGCAGCCTCTTAGGGGTAGTCGGGGAGCTGTTTTTT. It yields the protein CASSLLGVVGELFF.

In regard to this clone: Germline is not matched at one junction end, which may reflect a read error. V and J are TRBV27 and TRBJ2-1; the D is unclear. Germline V CDR1 and CDR2: MNHEY, SMNVEV (reference sequence). The CDR3 is 12 residues long. The CDR3 reads CATSTVGNEQFF. The CDR3 coding sequence is TGTGCCACCAGTACGGTGGGCAATGAGCAGTTCTTC.

This sequence joins TRBV9 and TRBJ1-5, with a tentative D call TRBD1 (6 bases). The CDR3 has 15 amino acids. V was cut by 3 bases and J by 6 bases, with 16 bases left in between. Per the germline V gene, CDR1 is SGDLS and CDR2 is YYNGEE. The CDR3 bases are TGTGCCAGCAGCGGGGGGCCTGGCGTCGGTCAGCCCCAGCATTTT. This translates into CASSGGPGVGQPQHF.

The genes are TRBV10-3 and TRBJ2-1; tentatively, D is TRBD2 (5 bases). Per the germline V gene, CDR1 is ENHRY and CDR2 is SYGVKD. With 3 bases removed from V and 1 base from J, the gap between germline ends came to 10 bases. The CDR3 runs to 15 residues. CDR3 protein: CAISDRGFSYNEQFF. The CDR3 DNA reads as TGTGCCATCAGTGACCGCGGGTTTTCCTACAATGAGCAGTTCTTC.

The rearrangement joins TRBV24-1 to TRBJ2-1; 7 positions agree with TRBD1. Unmatched junction bases numbered 1, after V lost 0 bases and J lost 0 bases. This CDR3 has 16 amino acids. The germline V gene encodes CDR1 KGHDR and CDR2 SFDVKD. This chain's CDR3 is CATSDLSGGSYNEQFF. CDR3 bases: TGTGCCACCAGTGATTTGTCAGGGGGCTCCTACAATGAGCAGTTCTTC.

The chain employs TRBV6-5 and TRBJ2-1; 13 bases line up with TRBD2. With 7 bases clipped from V and 4 bases from J, the junction kept 4 bases outside the gene matches. The CDR3 runs to 15 residues. CDR1 MNHEY and CDR2 SVGAGI come from the germline V gene. CDR3 nucleotides: TGTGCCAGCACAGGGACTAGCGGGGAGTACAATGAGCAGTTCTTC. This translates into CASTGTSGEYNEQFF.

The chain joins TRBV5-4 to TRBJ1-4; 8 positions match TRBD1. The ends lost 5 bases at V and 6 bases at J; junction bases unmatched: 9. In germline, CDR1 is SGHNT, CDR2 YYREEE (reference sequence). The CDR3 loop spans 15 amino acids. CDR3 region: CASSIGAGGDEKLFF. The CDR3 region has the DNA TGTGCCAGCAGTATAGGAGCAGGGGGCGATGAAAAACTGTTTTTT.

This clone was seen once. This chain links TRBV11-2 with TRBJ1-6; D might be TRBD1 (6 bases). Germline V gives CDR1 SGHAT, CDR2 FQNNGV. Trimming removed 1 base from V and 0 bases from J, with 16 bases in between. CDR3 length: 19 amino acids. The CDR3 bases are TGTGCCAGCAGCTTAGCCCCTAGTCAGGGGAGCTCCTATAATTCACCCCTCCACTTT. Residues: CASSLAPSQGSSYNSPLHF.

This clone was observed a few times. This sequence joins TRBV7-9 and TRBJ1-6; D perhaps matches TRBD1 (5 bases). Germline V gene lookup returns CDR1 SEHNR and CDR2 FQNEAQ (reference sequence). Trimming took off 1 base at V and 8 bases at J, with 15 bases between the two ends. The CDR3 consists of 16 residues. The CDR3 reads CASSLGGGHTDSPLHF. The CDR3, as DNA: TGTGCCAGCAGCTTAGGGGGCGGACATACGGATTCACCCCTCCACTTT.

The genes are TRBV10-3 and TRBJ2-6, with 9 nucleotides matching TRBD1. There are 17 residues in the CDR3. Germline V lookup: CDR1 ENHRY, CDR2 SYGVKD. V lost 5 bases and J lost 1; bases outside the gene matches: 6. This CDR3 reads CAISLAGQGSGANVLTF. The DNA of the CDR3 is TGTGCCATCAGTCTGGCGGGACAGGGTTCTGGGGCCAACGTCCTGACTTTC.

The rearrangement joins TRBV7-2 to TRBJ2-7; tentatively, D is TRBD2 (5 bases). The germline V gene encodes CDR1 SGHTA and CDR2 FQGNSA. Trimming took 6 bases from V and 9 from J, leaving 15 bases between them. This CDR3 has 12 residues. Here the CDR3 DNA reads TGTGCCAGCAGAGTCGACGGTGCGGGGCAGTACTTC. Protein: CASRVDGAGQYF.

The chain recombines TRBV5-1 with TRBJ1-3, with 11 bases that match TRBD1. The CDR3 extends over 14 amino acids. Germline values: CDR1 SGHRS, CDR2 YFSETQ. V dropped 4 bases and J dropped 9; count of bases not matched to a gene: 6. CDR3 region: CASSAAGTGGTIYF. The DNA for the CDR3 is TGCGCCAGCAGCGCGGCCGGGACAGGGGGCACCATATATTTT.

This clone was observed a single time. This chain uses TRBV3-1 (or the pseudogene TRBV3-2) with TRBJ1-5, with no clear D. This CDR3 has 13 amino acids. The germline gives CDR1 LGHDT, CDR2 YNNKEL (reference sequence). V lost 0 bases and J 4 bases, leaving 4 bases between the germline ends. The CDR3 here is CASSQEGNQPQHF. CDR3 bases: TGTGCCAGCAGCCAAGAAGGTAATCAGCCCCAGCATTTT.

The chain uses TRBV5-4 and TRBJ2-5; 8 positions agree with TRBD1. The CDR3 length is 14 residues. Germline V gives CDR1 SGHNT, CDR2 YYREEE (reference sequence). The trim removed 5 bases at V and 4 bases at J, leaving 7 bases unmatched. The CDR3 nucleotides are TGTGCCAGCAGTATCAGGGGGCGCGGAGAGACCCAGTACTTC. Translated: CASSIRGRGETQYF.

The chain is built from TRBV4-2 and TRBJ1-1; D gene ambiguous. In germline, CDR1 is LGHNA, CDR2 YNFKEQ. This CDR3 spans 12 amino acids. Trimming removed 5 bases at V and 1 base at J, with 5 bases between. DNA of the CDR3: TGTGCCAGCAGCGGCCGGAACACTGAAGCTTTCTTT. Translating it yields CASSGRNTEAFF.

In its sample, this clone was seen once. V gene TRBV9 combines with J gene TRBJ1-2; the match to TRBD1 covers 8 bases. The trim removed 2 bases at V and 0 bases at J, leaving 9 bases unmatched. The germline V gene has CDR1 SGDLS and CDR2 YYNGEE. The CDR3 is made up of 17 amino acids. CDR3 residues: CASSVTTGDSSNYGYTF. The CDR3 region has the DNA TGTGCCAGCAGCGTTACGACAGGGGACTCATCTAACTATGGCTACACCTTC.

The chain is built from TRBV6-2 or TRBV6-3 and TRBJ2-5; D is perhaps TRBD1 or TRBD2 (5 bases each). Trimming pared 5 bases from V and 1 base from J, leaving 17 bases between. Germline CDR1 reads MNHEY; CDR2 reads SVGEGT. CDR3 size: 16 residues. CDR3 sequence: CASSGTLRTGQETQYF. CDR3 sequence (DNA): TGTGCCAGCAGTGGGACCTTAAGGACGGGCCAAGAGACCCAGTACTTC.

The chain combines TRBV25-1 with TRBJ1-2; D is perhaps TRBD1 (5 bases). The V end lost 2 bases, the J end lost 6 bases, and 10 bases lay between the germline ends. The CDR3 is 13 amino acids. CDR1 and CDR2 (germline): MGHDK, SYGVNS. The CDR3: CASSELRGNGYTF. Here the CDR3 DNA reads TGTGCCAGCAGTGAACTGCGGGGGAATGGCTACACCTTC.

V and J are TRBV16 and TRBJ2-5, with 10 bases matching TRBD2. The V gene end was trimmed by 0 bases and the J gene end by 2 bases; junction bases not matched to a gene: 0. The CDR3 totals 15 residues. From germline, CDR1 is KGHSY and CDR2 FQNENV. Here the CDR3 reads CASSQSAGGQETQYF. The CDR3 DNA reads TGTGCCAGCAGCCAATCAGCGGGGGGGCAAGAGACCCAGTACTTC.

The chain carries TRBV9 and TRBJ1-2; D unresolved. Germline values: CDR1 SGDLS, CDR2 YYNGEE. CDR3 size: 15 residues. The V end lost 3 bases, the J end lost 1 base, and 13 bases lay between the germline ends. The CDR3 protein is CASSGGRTFNYGYTF. The CDR3, as DNA: TGTGCCAGCAGCGGTGGACGGACGTTTAACTATGGCTACACCTTC. Looking up the rest from reference TRBV9 and TRBJ1-2 gives the full variable domain: DSGVTQTPKHLITATGQRVTLRCSPRSGDLSVYWYQQSLDQGLQFLIQYYNGEERAKGNILERFSAQQFPDLHSELNLSSLELGDSALYFCASSGGRTFNYGYTFGSGTRLTVV.

In its sample, this clone was seen a few times. The V call is TRBV12-3 or TRBV12-4, the J call TRBJ2-7, with no clear D. The CDR3 covers 12 residues. The V end lost 5 bases, the J end lost 5 bases, and 10 bases lay between the germline ends. CDR3 DNA: TGTGCCAGCAGTATCAGTGGCAACGAGCAGTACGTC. Amino acids: CASSISGNEQYV.